This T cell receptor (beta chain) was recorded in a study of chemoradiotherapy in HPV16-positive cancers. Looking at the study overall: Candidate HPV-specific T-cell clones and common TCR motifs came from functional assays in a couple of HPV16-positive patients.

The assay was immunoSEQ multiplex PCR, and TCRdb's table has in-frame clones only and misses some. The sample lists 9,500 to 15,000 clones, over 60% occurring once. Samples were taken several times over chemoradiotherapy. The CDR3 covers 15 residues. V lost 0 bases, J lost 10 bases, and 6 bases stayed unmatched. The germline CDR1 and CDR2 sequences are SGHNT and YENEEA. This specimen was acquired from a patient who underwent chemoradiotherapy. The clonotype comes from a human donor with HPV-associated anogenital cancer. The chain uses TRBV11-3 and TRBJ2-1; 10 bases are shared with TRBD2. The CDR3 region is CASSLDGLAANEQFF. DNA for the CDR3: TGTGCCAGCAGCTTAGACGGACTAGCGGCCAACGAGCAGTTCTTC.